This TCR beta chain was sequenced for a study of blood T cell repertoires in COVID-19. The CDR3 is 18 amino acids. CDR1 and CDR2 from the germline V gene are GTSNPN and SVGIG (reference sequence). V was clipped by 1 base and J by 3 bases; unmatched bases: 17. Methods used by the authors: The assay estimated nucleated cells by amplifying reference gene primers. Repertoires were generated with immunoSEQ multiplex PCR, while TCRdb's copy carries only in-frame clones and drops some. V and J calls plus clone size are reproduced from that table; the DNA served to infer D and trimming. This sample carries just over 25,000 clones, 85% to 90% of them seen once, and the ten largest clones take about 7.6%.

The chain recombines TRBV30 with TRBJ2-7; 8 positions match TRBD2. This sequence was found in a human donor in a cohort sampled during active COVID-19. The sequencing input was peripheral blood. Here the CDR3 DNA reads TGTGCCTGGAGTGGGGGGCTCCTTGACGAGCGGGAGCACTACGAGCAGTACTTC. It translates to CAWSGGLLDEREHYEQYF.